These 14 T cell receptor beta chains were all obtained from the same sample, sequenced in a study of cytomegalovirus exposure and HLA in healthy donors. Primers included in the PCR were 60 Vbeta and 13 Jbeta primers. Repertoires were generated with immunoSEQ multiplex PCR, while TCRdb's copy carries only in-frame clones and drops some. The profile covers about 150,000 clones, with 77% appearing a single time and 1.1% to 1.5% taken by the ten largest. Specimen: PBMCs. These receptors originate from a woman aged 25 to 45 in good health and CMV-seronegative.

Details on this clone: Other DNA sequences in the same sample also yield this CDR3. This chain uses TRBV5-1 with TRBJ1-1, with D perhaps TRBD1 (6 bases). There are 14 residues in the CDR3. Trimming shortened V by 4 bases and J by 0 bases, and 10 bases separated the two germline ends. Germline values: CDR1 SGHRS, CDR2 YFSETQ. The CDR3 loop is CASSPTGLNTEAFF. Written as DNA, the CDR3 is TGCGCCAGCAGCCCGACAGGATTGAACACTGAAGCTTTCTTT.

The CDR3 nucleotides are TGTGCCAGCAGTTCAACAGATGGCTACACCTTC. It yields the protein CASSSTDGYTF. V gene TRBV7-9 combines with J gene TRBJ1-2; D ambiguous. The germline V gene has CDR1 SEHNR and CDR2 FQNEAQ (reference sequence). The CDR3 has 11 residues. Trimming pared 6 bases from V and 6 bases from J, leaving 8 bases between.

The sample holds one count of this clone. A read error may produce the germline difference seen at one junction end. The chain carries TRBV12-5 and TRBJ2-2, with 12 bases identical to TRBD1. Germline V gene data show CDR1 as LGHNT and CDR2 as FRNRAP. This CDR3 spans 15 amino acids. The CDR3 loop reads CASGLGQGAYGELFF. The CDR3 DNA sequence: TGTGCTAGTGGCTTGGGACAGGGGGCATACGGGGAGCTGTTTTTT.

The chain combines TRBV13 with TRBJ1-4; D not certain. Germline V CDR1 and CDR2: PRHDT, FYEKMQ (reference sequence). This CDR3 region has 14 residues. V was cut by 2 bases and J by 5 bases, with 9 bases left in between. The DNA of the CDR3 is TGTGCCAGCAGCTTACAGGAAAGAAATGAAAAACTGTTTTTT. Its protein product is CASSLQERNEKLFF.

The J gene is TRBJ2-1, the V gene TRBV27; TRBD2 might be the D (6 bases). CDR1 and CDR2 (germline): MNHEY, SMNVEV (reference sequence). CDR3 size: 13 residues. The germline V and J ends were trimmed by 7 bases and 9 bases, with 16 bases remaining between them. CDR3 residues: CASTRTSIGEQFF. The CDR3, as DNA: TGTGCCAGCACCAGAACTAGCATCGGTGAGCAGTTCTTC.

The chain uses TRBV27 and TRBJ2-5, with 8 bases identical to TRBD2. This CDR3 has 16 residues. V lost 2 bases to trimming and J lost 0 bases; unmatched junction nucleotides: 5. Germline V gives CDR1 MNHEY, CDR2 SMNVEV (reference sequence). The CDR3 sequence: CASSLGGGTYQETQYF. The CDR3 DNA reads TGTGCCAGCAGTTTAGGCGGGGGGACGTACCAAGAGACCCAGTACTTC.

The V gene is TRBV30, the J gene TRBJ1-5; the D is unclear. V was pared by 3 bases and J by 3 bases, with 15 bases between. CDR3 length: 15 residues. Germline CDR1 is GTSNPN and CDR2 is SVGIG (reference sequence). The CDR3 region has the DNA TGTGCCTGGAGCTTTGGCGGTCCCCTCAATCAGCCCCAGCATTTT. Translating it yields CAWSFGGPLNQPQHF.

V and J are TRBV2 and TRBJ1-6, with D unresolved. This CDR3 is built from 16 residues. The V end was cut by 8 bases, the J end by 0 bases, with 14 bases between. Germline CDR1 reads SNHLY; CDR2 reads FYNNEI. DNA for the CDR3: TGTGCCAGCGTTCAGTCTAGAGGCTCCTATAATTCACCCCTCCACTTT. Translation: CASVQSRGSYNSPLHF.

The CDR3 reads CASSIRGGYTF. CDR3 bases: TGTGCCAGCAGTATTCGAGGTGGCTACACCTTC. This rearrangement joins TRBV28 to TRBJ1-2; D unclear. V was shortened by 5 bases and J by 7 bases, with 8 bases between the two germline ends. The germline V gene encodes CDR1 MDHEN and CDR2 SYDVKM. CDR3 length equals 11 residues.

J is TRBJ2-1 and V is TRBV6-4; 8 bases are a match to TRBD2. J lost 3 bases, V lost 6 bases, and 4 bases had no gene match. Germline CDR1 and CDR2: MRHNA and SNTAGT. CDR3 size: 14 residues. The CDR3 region has the DNA TGTGCCAGCAGCCCCAGCGGGGGCTACAATGAGCAGTTCTTC. Translating it yields CASSPSGGYNEQFF.

CDR3 protein: CASGDRDSGANVLTF. In DNA form, the CDR3 reads TGTGCCAGCGGGGACAGGGACTCCGGGGCCAACGTCCTGACTTTC. The rearrangement joins TRBV7-9 to TRBJ2-6, with 9 bases identical to TRBD1. V dropped 8 bases and J dropped 4; count of bases not matched to a gene: 6. Per the germline V gene, CDR1 is SEHNR and CDR2 is FQNEAQ (reference sequence). CDR3 length equals 15 residues.

V is TRBV28 and J is TRBJ2-7, with D perhaps TRBD2 (6 bases). V shed 5 bases and J shed 3 bases, with 14 bases lying between them. Germline V gene sequence: CDR1 MDHEN, CDR2 SYDVKM. This CDR3 has 14 residues. In DNA, the CDR3 is TGTGCCAGCAGTCCCCCCGGGACTCACTACGAGCAGTACTTC. It is translated as CASSPPGTHYEQYF.

The chain recombines TRBV28 with TRBJ1-1, with 8 nucleotides matching TRBD1. From germline, CDR1 is MDHEN and CDR2 SYDVKM. CDR3 length: 11 amino acids. V dropped 5 bases and J dropped 13; count of bases not matched to a gene: 6. The CDR3: CASSMTGEDFF. Written as DNA, the CDR3 is TGTGCCAGCAGTATGACAGGGGAGGATTTCTTT.

V usage is TRBV4-1 and J usage is TRBJ2-7, with 7 bases aligning to TRBD1. The trim removed 6 bases at V and 1 base at J, leaving 12 bases unmatched. This CDR3 has 16 amino acids. From germline, CDR1 is MGHRA and CDR2 YSYEKL. The CDR3 reads CASSQQTGTASYEQYF. The CDR3 nucleotides are TGCGCCAGCAGTCAACAGACCGGGACAGCATCCTACGAGCAGTACTTC.